Following are 7 T cell receptor beta chains from one sample sequenced in a study of cytomegalovirus exposure and HLA in healthy donors (dated 2017 in TCRdb). Library generation was performed with the immunoSEQ multiplex PCR assay. Here the immuneACCESS table is served through TCRdb, limited to in-frame sequences with V and J called. Missing clones are a known gap in these copies; in checked studies unresolved V genes cover under half, and the rest lacks a known reason. This sample gives 250,000 to 400,000 clones in total; around 90% of them show up just once. The leading ten clones occupy roughly 0.88% of the sample. The sample comprised PBMCs. The origin of the receptors is a young man in good health and CMV-seronegative.

This chain joins TRBV6-5 and TRBJ1-2; TRBD1 matches 7 bases. Germline CDR1 MNHEY, CDR2 SVGAGI. V was clipped by 5 bases and J by 5 bases; unmatched bases: 8. The CDR3 contains 14 residues. CDR3 in DNA: TGTGCCAGCAGTGGGGGGACAGCCTTTTATGGCTACACCTTC. Its protein product is CASSGGTAFYGYTF.

The gene calls are TRBV6-4 and TRBJ2-1; D is uncertain. The CDR3 extends over 15 amino acids. The germline CDR1 and CDR2 sequences are MRHNA and SNTAGT. The ends were cut back, 3 bases at V and 0 bases at J, with 9 bases in the middle. The CDR3 DNA sequence: TGTGCCAGCAGTGATCAGTGGAGCTCCTACAATGAGCAGTTCTTC. The encoded protein is CASSDQWSSYNEQFF.

As to this clone: Other DNA sequences in the sample encode the same CDR3. This CDR3 reads CASSQDRDYEQYF. The DNA of the CDR3 is TGCGCCAGCAGCCAAGATCGCGACTACGAGCAGTACTTC. The chain is built from TRBV4-1 and TRBJ2-7; D is undetermined. This CDR3 contains 13 residues. V shed 0 bases and J shed 3 bases, with 6 bases lying between them. CDR1 is MGHRA and CDR2 is YSYEKL in the germline V gene.

This chain connects TRBV13 to TRBJ2-3; D is unclear. The germline gives CDR1 PRHDT, CDR2 FYEKMQ (reference sequence). The CDR3 loop spans 11 amino acids. Trimming shortened V by 3 bases and J by 6 bases, and 4 bases separated the two germline ends. CDR3 sequence (DNA): TGTGCCAGCAGCTTCGGGGATACGCAGTATTTT. Translated: CASSFGDTQYF.

V usage is TRBV7-2 and J usage is TRBJ2-5; a possible D gene is TRBD1 (5 bases). CDR1 is SGHTA and CDR2 is FQGNSA in the germline V gene. The CDR3 sequence is 13 residues long. Trimming took 5 bases from V and 3 from J, leaving 10 bases between them. The CDR3 protein is CASSPGKEETQYF. The CDR3 DNA sequence: TGTGCCAGCAGCCCAGGGAAGGAAGAGACCCAGTACTTC.

This CDR3 is CASSPAGTSGRGDTQYF. For the CDR3, the DNA is TGCGCCAGCAGCCCAGCCGGGACTAGCGGCCGGGGAGATACGCAGTATTTT. The chain employs TRBV4-3 and TRBJ2-3; 11 bases match TRBD2. Germline CDR1 and CDR2: LGHNA and YSLEER. Trimming cost V 4 bases and J 5 bases; bases outside gene matches: 11. The CDR3 is 17 residues long.

This clone was picked up one time. V is TRBV21-1 and J is TRBJ1-5; the D segment call TRBD1 is taken from the table without a DNA check. TRBV21-1 is annotated as a pseudogene. This CDR3 spans 15 amino acids. The CDR3 DNA is TGTGCCAGCAGCAGCTTTGGTTGGGCTCGCCAGCCCCAGCATTTT. Protein sequence: CASSSFGWARQPQHF.